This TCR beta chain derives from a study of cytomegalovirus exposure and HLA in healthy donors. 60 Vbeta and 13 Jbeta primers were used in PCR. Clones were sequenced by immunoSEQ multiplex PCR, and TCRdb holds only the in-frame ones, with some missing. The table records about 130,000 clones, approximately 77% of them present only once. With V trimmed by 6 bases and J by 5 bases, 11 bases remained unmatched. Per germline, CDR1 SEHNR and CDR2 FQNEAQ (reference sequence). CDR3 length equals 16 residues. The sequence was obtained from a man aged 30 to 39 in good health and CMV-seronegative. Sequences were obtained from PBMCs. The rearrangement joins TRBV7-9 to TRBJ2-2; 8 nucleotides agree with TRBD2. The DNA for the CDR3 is TGTGCCAGCAGGCAAGTCCGGACTAGCCGAACCGGGGAGCTGTTTTTT. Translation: CASRQVRTSRTGELFF.